The clone carrying this TCR beta chain was seen once. Specified treatment: PENTA 11 planned treatment interruption arm or continuous ART arm. Looked up from germline, CDR1 is SGHNT and CDR2 is YYREEE (reference sequence). This CDR3 is 13 amino acids long. V was shortened by 2 bases and J by 10 bases, with 15 bases between the two germline ends. The source of the sample is a study of HIV-infected children after antiretroviral therapy interruption. The TCR library was built from RNA with a 3' RACE protocol and unique molecular identifiers. MiXCR, run by TCRdb on the 3' RACE reads, gives a single entry per CDR3 protein. This repertoire shows about 89,000 distinct CDR3 sequences, approximately 6.9% found once; its top ten account for 1.1%.

The chain couples TRBV5-4 to TRBJ1-2; perhaps TRBD1 as D (5 bases). The starting material was CD45RA+ CD4+ T cells from PBMCs, pooled from several time points, obtained from a donor given antiretroviral therapy, either interrupted or continuous. The subset: naive CD4+ CD45RA+ CD45RO- T cells. This clonotype was obtained from a pool of human donors with HIV. CDR3 nucleotides: TGTGCCAGCAGCTTACAGTCAGGGCCTCTCTACACCTTC. It specifies CASSLQSGPLYTF.